This T cell receptor beta chain was observed in a study of vaccination and CD4 T cells after COVID-19. Study as a whole: Cells were stimulated with overlapping spike peptide pools from SARS-CoV-2, HCoV-NL63, HCoV-OC43 and HCoV-229E. Treatment of control cultures consisted of a CEFX pool, an HIV-1 Nef pool, or no peptide.

The trim removed 3 bases at V and 6 bases at J, leaving 9 bases unmatched. The CDR3 length is 15 residues. Germline lookup yields CDR1 DFQATT and CDR2 SNEGSKA (reference sequence). The assay that was used to sequence DNA from cultured CD4+ T cells was the Oncomine TCR Beta short-read assay. TCRdb re-called the PCR reads through MiXCR, storing one row per CDR3 protein. The top ten clones hold approximately 17% of a sample with around 16,000 distinct CDR3 sequences, about 70% of them seen once. In the case of this clonotype: Its antigen remains unknown.

Study results and caveats: Looking at convalescent patients, 304 of their 307 vaccine-specific clones were spike mono-reactive.

As to treatment: roughly ten-day PBMC culture with coronavirus spike peptide pools or control peptides (ViraFEST assay). Negative selection yielded CD4+ T cells from day-10 cultures. V usage is TRBV20-1 and J usage is TRBJ1-5, with TRBD1 identical over 9 bases. This sequence was found in a human donor who had recovered from COVID-19. Sequenced sample: CD4+ T cells from blood, cultured in vitro. CDR3 coding DNA: TGCAGTGCTAGCGATACGGGACAGGGAGGTCAGCCCCAGCATTTT. Protein: CSASDTGQGGQPQHF.